The TCR beta chain under discussion was sequenced for a study of blood T cell repertoires in COVID-19 (TCRdb year 2020). Context from the whole study: Samples from collaborators originated in the United States, Italy and Spain and spanned both the acute and convalescent phases of COVID-19. The repertoires were released in a freely available public database intended as a resource for research on the immune response to SARS-CoV-2. The dataset comprised deeply sampled blood TCRbeta repertoires from subjects exposed to, actively infected with, or recovered from COVID-19. Nearly every sample came with metadata listing a de-identified subject ID, COVID-19 status, age in years and sex. HLA class I and class II types, where available, came from metadata supplied by the sample provider rather than from assay-based typing. The material from the prospective study consisted of cDNA or gDNA derived from T cells, B-cell-depleted T cells, or PBMCs. Samples came from the ongoing ImmuneRACE study (first 160 participants) plus 1,254 subjects from 6 global collaborators. Results the study describes overall, beyond this receptor: The amount of clinical and demographic metadata varied by source and participant and was provided uncurated.

The immunoSEQ Assay, a bias-controlled multiplex PCR, was used to amplify TCRbeta CDR3 regions from genomic DNA. As for the authors' bioinformatics: The number of nucleated cells in each sample was estimated by amplification of reference gene primers within the assay. Sequence reads were collapsed and filtered to measure the absolute abundance of every unique TCRbeta CDR3 rearrangement. For each sample, productive Simpson clonality was calculated by taking the square root of Simpson's diversity index across productive rearrangements. This immuneACCESS table, as held by TCRdb, lists in-frame sequences with V and J called but not all clones. Of the missing ones, under half trace to an unresolved V gene in checked studies; the others have no known cause. V, J and clone size are taken as reported in that table, and D and trimming were inferred from the DNA itself. For this sample the table gives about 89,000 clones, of which more than 90% were detected only once. The ten largest make up about 4.7% of the sample.

Deletion took 1 base off V and 5 bases off J, with a span of 11 bases between the germline ends. From the cysteine up to the phenylalanine, the CDR3 has a length of 14 residues. Only the CDR3 DNA stays, 42 bases, in frame from base 1. The germline V gene (reference sequence) supplies CDR1 SGHNT and CDR2 YYREEE. Whole blood was collected in K2EDTA tubes by collaborating institutions according to the institutions' own protocols. Collaborator samples were shipped for TCRbeta analysis as frozen whole blood, isolated PBMCs, or DNA extracted from either sample type. About this clone: What this receptor recognizes is not known. No quality values exist for individual bases; no much larger clone is one base distant.

The receptor chain draws on TRBV5-4 and TRBJ2-3; the D gene assignment is ambiguous. The sequenced sample consisted of peripheral blood. This TCR was recovered from a human donor with active COVID-19. The donor label of this sample is uncertain. The CDR3 region reads CASSLFLVVDTQYF. The bases are TGTGCCAGCAGCTTGTTCCTAGTGGTAGATACGCAGTATTTT.